Shown below are 26 T cell receptor beta chains from a single sample sequenced in a study of shared clonotypes between healthy human individuals (dated by TCRdb to the early 2020s). Library preparation used the immunoSEQ multiplex PCR assay. Entries here come from immuneACCESS through TCRdb and include only in-frame sequences with V and J called. Some clones fail to appear in such tables; in the studies checked, an unresolved V gene covers under half of the shortfall, and the cause of the remainder is unknown. In all, the sample holds about 980,000 clones, and around three quarters of those were seen once. The top ten constitute nearly 1.5% of the sample. The sequenced material came from memory CD4+ T cells sorted from blood. According to the study, the label for this sample's cell subset or site signals: CD45RA-negative fraction. The receptor source for this set is a man younger than 35 in good health.

V and J are TRBV4-1 and TRBJ2-3; 10 nucleotides align to TRBD2. The CDR3 runs 17 residues. J gave up 4 bases and V 1 base, and 8 bases lay outside the gene matches. Per germline, CDR1 MGHRA and CDR2 YSYEKL. The chain's CDR3 is CASSQGPTSGVADTQYF. CDR3 nucleotides: TGCGCCAGCAGCCAAGGCCCAACTAGCGGGGTTGCAGATACGCAGTATTTT.

The V and J genes are TRBV4-1 and TRBJ2-5; no definite D call. The CDR3 length is 15 residues. The germline V and J ends were trimmed by 1 base and 2 bases, with 11 bases remaining between them. In germline, CDR1 is MGHRA, CDR2 YSYEKL. The CDR3 nucleotides are TGCGCCAGCAGCCAAGGGGTGGCCCCACAAGAGACCCAGTACTTC. Translation: CASSQGVAPQETQYF.

In DNA, the CDR3 is TGCAGCGTTGAGCCAACAGGGGTCTATGGCTACACCTTC. Translation gives CSVEPTGVYGYTF. The chain couples TRBV29-1 to TRBJ1-2, with 7 nucleotides matching TRBD1. CDR1 and CDR2 (germline): SQVTM, ANQGSEA. V was clipped by 3 bases and J by 4 bases; unmatched bases: 5. The CDR3 has 13 residues.

The chain joins TRBV2 to TRBJ1-4; TRBD1 agrees at 8 bases. Germline lookup yields CDR1 SNHLY and CDR2 FYNNEI. The CDR3 is 15 amino acids. J gave up 5 bases and V 11 bases, and 13 bases lay outside the gene matches. CDR3 sequence reads: CAGHRGFSGNEKLFF. The CDR3 nucleotides are TGTGCCGGCCACAGGGGGTTTAGCGGGAATGAAAAACTGTTTTTT.

The chain has TRBV5-1 and TRBJ1-2; 9 bases are shared with TRBD1. V shed 0 bases and J 6 bases; nucleotides not matched to a gene: 6. From germline, CDR1 is SGHRS and CDR2 YFSETQ. This CDR3 spans 15 amino acids. Written as DNA, the CDR3 is TGCGCCAGCAGCTTGGCTGCACAGGGGGCGGATGGCTACACCTTC. Residues: CASSLAAQGADGYTF.

This chain links TRBV6-6 with TRBJ2-2; 8 bases map to TRBD1. Germline CDR1 MNHNY, CDR2 SVGAGI (reference sequence). V lost 8 bases and J lost 7; bases outside the gene matches: 12. This CDR3 spans 15 amino acids. CDR3 protein: CASVGTGQVGGELFF. The CDR3 DNA is TGTGCCAGCGTAGGGACAGGTCAAGTAGGCGGGGAGCTGTTTTTT.

This chain joins TRBV6-5 and TRBJ1-6; 8 nucleotides match TRBD1. Trimming cost V 2 bases and J 7 bases; bases outside gene matches: 4. Germline loops: CDR1 MNHEY, CDR2 SVGAGI. The CDR3 covers 15 residues. CDR3 sequence (DNA): TGTGCCAGCAGTTACCCCGGGACAGGCAATTCACCCCTCCACTTT. This gives the protein CASSYPGTGNSPLHF.

This clone was counted a few times. This rearrangement joins TRBV5-8 to TRBJ1-5, with unresolved D. Between the trimmed V and J ends, which lost 0 bases and 4 bases, there was a span of 5 bases. Germline values: CDR1 SGHTS, CDR2 YDEGEE. This CDR3 has 13 residues. The chain's CDR3 is CASSLVWNQPQHF. The CDR3 coding sequence is TGTGCCAGCAGCTTGGTCTGGAATCAGCCCCAGCATTTT.

The chain carries TRBV6-1 and TRBJ2-7; TRBD2 aligns across 8 bases. V was pared by 4 bases and J by 0 bases, with 5 bases of the junction left unmatched. Germline CDR1 and CDR2: MNHNS and SASEGT. The CDR3 covers 15 residues. The chain's CDR3 is CASSVLAVSSYEQYF. CDR3 nucleotide sequence: TGTGCCAGCAGTGTACTAGCGGTAAGCTCCTACGAGCAGTACTTC.

The chain combines TRBV2 with TRBJ2-7, with 10 bases matching TRBD2. Germline lookup yields CDR1 SNHLY and CDR2 FYNNEI. The CDR3 has 14 residues. Trimming at V came to 5 bases and at J to 2 bases, leaving 3 bases not matched to a gene. The CDR3: CASSRTSGAYEQYF. CDR3 sequence (DNA): TGTGCCAGCAGTCGAACTAGCGGGGCCTACGAGCAGTACTTC.

This clone was recorded once. The rearrangement joins TRBV19 to TRBJ1-1; D gene unclear. The CDR3 length is 15 residues. Germline CDR1 is LNHDA and CDR2 is SQIVND (reference sequence). The V gene lost 3 bases and the J gene lost 4 bases, with 15 bases spanning the gap. CDR3 bases: TGTGCCAGTAGTATTGTCGGGCTCGTGGGCACTGAAGCTTTCTTT. The encoded protein is CASSIVGLVGTEAFF.

V usage is TRBV5-1 and J usage is TRBJ2-5; D remains unclear. With 4 bases removed from V and 4 bases from J, the gap between germline ends came to 11 bases. CDR1 is SGHRS and CDR2 is YFSETQ in the germline V gene. The CDR3 spans 13 residues. CDR3 bases: TGCGCCAGCAGCCTTATTCCCCCAGAGACCCAGTACTTC. Its translation: CASSLIPPETQYF.

The chain uses TRBV10-3 and TRBJ1-4; 9 bases match TRBD1. Per germline, CDR1 ENHRY and CDR2 SYGVKD. V was clipped by 10 bases and J by 7 bases; unmatched bases: 7. CDR3 length: 13 residues. CDR3 residues: CATKQGASEKLFF. CDR3 DNA: TGTGCCACGAAACAGGGGGCGAGTGAAAAACTGTTTTTT.

A few counts support this clone. V gene TRBV9 combines with J gene TRBJ2-2; D gene unclear. Per germline, CDR1 SGDLS and CDR2 YYNGEE. V lost 5 bases and J lost 1, with 24 bases in between. This CDR3 spans 19 amino acids. Written as DNA, the CDR3 is TGTGCCAGCAGTCGAGCCACTCTCACCCGATCATGGAACACCGGGGAGCTGTTTTTT. Protein: CASSRATLTRSWNTGELFF. Drawing the rest from reference TRBV9 and TRBJ2-2, the complete variable domain is DSGVTQTPKHLITATGQRVTLRCSPRSGDLSVYWYQQSLDQGLQFLIQYYNGEERAKGNILERFSAQQFPDLHSELNLSSLELGDSALYFCASSRATLTRSWNTGELFFGEGSRLTVL.

The chain joins TRBV18 to TRBJ1-5; 8 nucleotides line up with TRBD1. After removal of 4 bases from V and 0 bases from J, the junction contained 5 bases not matched to a gene. The V gene's germline CDR1 is KGHSH and CDR2 LQKENI. CDR3 size: 16 residues. The CDR3 bases are TGTGCCAGCTCACTCCAGGGGGCGCGTAGCAATCAGCCCCAGCATTTT. Translating it yields CASSLQGARSNQPQHF.

The chain recombines TRBV21-1 with TRBJ2-2. TRBV21-1 is listed as a pseudogene. CDR3 length: 17 amino acids. The CDR3 region has the DNA TGTGCCAGCGTTGACCTCCGGACGGACGAGAACACCGGGGAGCTGTTTTTT. Encoded protein: CASVDLRTDENTGELFF.

The chain recombines TRBV12-5 with TRBJ2-7; tentatively, D is TRBD1 (6 bases). The length of the CDR3 is 17 residues. Deletions cut 1 base from V and 0 bases from J, with 16 bases between. The germline V gene encodes CDR1 LGHNT and CDR2 FRNRAP. This CDR3 is CASGLEQGSRGSYEQYF. The CDR3 bases are TGTGCTAGTGGTTTGGAACAGGGCAGTCGTGGCTCCTACGAGCAGTACTTC.

This clone was seen only once. The rearrangement uses TRBV27 and TRBJ2-5; tentatively, D is TRBD1 (5 bases). The J call is in doubt because the DNA end fits TRBJ2-7 better. The CDR3 has 13 amino acids. Germline CDR1 is MNHEY and CDR2 is SMNVEV (reference sequence). CDR3 in DNA: TGTGCCAGCAGTTTCTACAGGTCAGACGAGCAGTACTTC. It is translated as CASSFYRSDEQYF.

The rearrangement links TRBV7-9 to TRBJ1-1; D possibly corresponds to TRBD1 (6 bases). The CDR3 runs 15 residues. Germline V gene lookup returns CDR1 SEHNR and CDR2 FQNEAQ (reference sequence). Between the trimmed V and J ends, which lost 5 bases and 6 bases, there was a span of 19 bases. The CDR3 here is CASSPRGGGYSEAFF. In nucleotides, the CDR3 is TGTGCCAGCAGCCCTCGAGGAGGGGGATACTCTGAAGCTTTCTTT. Looking up the rest from reference TRBV7-9 and TRBJ1-1 gives the full variable domain: DTGVSQNPRHKITKRGQNVTFRCDPISEHNRLYWYRQTLGQGPEFLTYFQNEAQLEKSRLLSDRFSAERPKGSFSTLEIQRTEQGDSAMYLCASSPRGGGYSEAFFGQGTRLTVV.

The CDR3 DNA follows: TGTGCCAGCAGTGACCGACAGGGCTCTTATAATTCACCCCTCCACTTT. It encodes CASSDRQGSYNSPLHF. The rearrangement links TRBV6-1 to TRBJ1-6; TRBD1 matches at 7 bases. The CDR3 spans 16 residues. With 3 bases clipped from V and 4 bases from J, the junction kept 6 bases outside the gene matches. Germline V gene sequence: CDR1 MNHNS, CDR2 SASEGT.

The CDR3 is CASSGTFQETQYF. In DNA, the CDR3 is TGTGCCAGCAGCGGGACATTCCAAGAGACCCAGTACTTC. The V gene is TRBV7-6, the J gene TRBJ2-5, with D perhaps TRBD1 (6 bases). V lost 5 bases, J lost 1 base, and 8 bases lay in between. The CDR3 consists of 13 residues. Looked up from germline, CDR1 is SGHVS and CDR2 is FNYEAQ.

The chain carries TRBV28 and TRBJ1-3, with a possible D match to TRBD1 (6 bases). V lost 6 bases, J lost 1 base, and 10 bases lay in between. This CDR3 is 14 amino acids long. Looked up from germline, CDR1 is MDHEN and CDR2 is SYDVKM. CDR3 nucleotides: TGTGCCAGCAGCTCACAGGGATCTGGAAACACCATATATTTT. Encoded protein: CASSSQGSGNTIYF. The entire variable domain, with the rest obtained from reference TRBV28 and TRBJ1-3, is as follows: DVKVTQSSRYLVKRTGEKVFLECVQDMDHENMFWYRQDPGLGLRLIYFSYDVKMKEKGDIPEGYSVSREKKERFSLILESASTNQTSMYLCASSSQGSGNTIYFGEGSWLTVV.

The V and J genes are TRBV6-5 and TRBJ2-3; D is uncertain. V gave up 3 bases and J gave up 2 bases, with 6 bases separating them. The CDR3 covers 13 residues. CDR1 MNHEY and CDR2 SVGAGI come from the germline V gene. CDR3 sequence: CASSYSYTDTQYF. CDR3 in DNA: TGTGCCAGCAGTTATAGCTACACAGATACGCAGTATTTT.

A word on this clone: Within the sample, other DNA sequences also encode this same CDR3. V usage is TRBV5-1 and J usage is TRBJ1-6; D might be TRBD1 (5 bases). V was shortened by 4 bases and J by 7 bases, with 12 bases between the two germline ends. Germline loops: CDR1 SGHRS, CDR2 YFSETQ. The CDR3 runs to 14 residues. The CDR3 is CASSPGGRNSPLHF. DNA of the CDR3: TGCGCCAGCAGCCCGGGGGGTAGGAATTCACCCCTCCACTTT.

This clone has only a few counts. This rearrangement joins TRBV30 to TRBJ1-1; 11 bases are shared with TRBD1. CDR1 is GTSNPN and CDR2 is SVGIG in the germline V gene (reference sequence). With 5 bases clipped from V and 4 bases from J, the junction kept 0 bases outside the gene matches. The CDR3 consists of 12 residues. The DNA of the CDR3 is TGTGCCTGGGGGACAGGGGGCACTGAAGCTTTCTTT. Protein sequence: CAWGTGGTEAFF.

The V call is TRBV19, the J call TRBJ2-3; D gene ambiguous. The length of the CDR3 is 12 residues. CDR1 and CDR2 from the germline V gene are LNHDA and SQIVND (reference sequence). V was shortened by 5 bases and J by 1 base, with 4 bases between the two germline ends. The CDR3 DNA sequence: TGTGCCAGTAGTGCCCGCACAGATACGCAGTATTTT. This codes for CASSARTDTQYF.